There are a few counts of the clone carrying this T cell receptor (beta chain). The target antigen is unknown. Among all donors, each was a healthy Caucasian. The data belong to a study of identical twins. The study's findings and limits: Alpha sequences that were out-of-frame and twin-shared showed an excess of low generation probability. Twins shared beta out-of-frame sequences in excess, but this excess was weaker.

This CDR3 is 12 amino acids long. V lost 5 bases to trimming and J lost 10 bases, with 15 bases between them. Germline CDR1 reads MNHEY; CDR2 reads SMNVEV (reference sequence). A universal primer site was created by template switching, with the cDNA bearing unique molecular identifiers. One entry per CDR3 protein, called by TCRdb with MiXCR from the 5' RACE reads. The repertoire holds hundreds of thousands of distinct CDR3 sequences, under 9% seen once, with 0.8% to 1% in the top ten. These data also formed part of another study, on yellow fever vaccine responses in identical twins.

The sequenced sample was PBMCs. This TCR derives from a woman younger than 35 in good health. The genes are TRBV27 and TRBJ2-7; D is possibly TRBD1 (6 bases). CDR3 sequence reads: CASSNKGGKQYF. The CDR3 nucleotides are TGTGCCAGCAGTAACAAAGGGGGTAAACAGTACTTC.